This paragraph covers one T cell receptor beta chain sequence. Original data processing: Nucleated cell number was recorded as an estimate derived from reference gene primer amplification. Assay: immunoSEQ multiplex PCR; the TCRdb copy retains only in-frame clones and omits some. V, J and clone size reflect that table, while D and trimming were determined from the DNA. The data show 250,000 to 300,000 clones, around 84% seen once. The data originate from a study of blood T cell repertoires in COVID-19. In the study overall: Specimens from acute and convalescent COVID-19 originated in the United States, Italy and Spain. PBMCs, B-cell-depleted T cells, or T cells provided the cDNA or gDNA that made up the material.

V trimming: 1 base; J trimming: 6 bases; junction bases outside the gene matches: 1. Germline V gene sequence: CDR1 GTSNPN, CDR2 SVGIG (reference sequence). The CDR3 loop spans 13 amino acids. Patients of the Seattle cohort, enrolled during active infection, were followed longitudinally. Sequencing was done on a sample of peripheral blood. The sequence came from a woman aged 60-70 years with COVID-19, enrolled during active disease. The gene calls are TRBV30 and TRBJ1-4; 8 bases map to TRBD1. DNA for the CDR3: TGTGCCTGGAGTGGACAGGGGTATGAAAAACTGTTTTTT. It translates to CAWSGQGYEKLFF.